This TCR beta chain was captured in a study of cytomegalovirus exposure and HLA in healthy donors. Across the study: Earlier sequencing of 150 million to 200 million T cells yielded approximately 120 million unique TCR beta sequences.

The PCR ran on 60 Vbeta and 13 Jbeta primers. TCRdb keeps only in-frame clones here, not all; method: immunoSEQ multiplex PCR. The table includes 89,000 or so clones, 70% to 80% detected once. Germline lookup yields CDR1 SNHLY and CDR2 FYNNEI. With 4 bases clipped from V and 2 bases from J, the junction kept 10 bases outside the gene matches. This CDR3 is built from 17 residues. The chain joins TRBV2 to TRBJ2-1, with 8 bases lining up with TRBD2. Sequenced: PBMCs. The clonotype comes from a man aged 18 to 29 in good health and CMV-seropositive. The CDR3 reads CASSVPLAGITYNEQFF. As DNA, the CDR3 is TGTGCCAGCAGTGTCCCTTTAGCGGGGATCACCTACAATGAGCAGTTCTTC.